Listed below are T cell receptor beta chains from one sample, sequenced in a study of CD8 T cells in Susac syndrome. MiXCR, run by TCRdb on the immunoSEQ multiplex PCR reads, gives a single entry per CDR3 protein. Here the sample spans tens of thousands of distinct CDR3 sequences, 85% to 95% being singletons. Sequenced material: CD8+ T cells from PBMCs. All receptors derive from a human donor in good health. The CDR3 runs from the conserved cysteine through the conserved F or W. The D gene is left open where the match is weak. Clone size is shown for a subset of rows, as once, few, many or a class of expanded clone.

CDR3	DNA	V	J	length	size	D
CASSALPARDTGELFF	TGTGCCAGCAGTGCGTTACCGGCCCGGGACACCGGGGAGCTGTTTTTT	TRBV25-1	TRBJ2-2	16	-	-
CASAPTSGSIYEQYF	TGTGCCAGCGCACCTACAAGCGGGAGTATTTACGAGCAGTACTTC	TRBV19	TRBJ2-7	15	-	TRBD2
CASSLRTSGRVLRTQYF	TGTGCCAGCAGCCTAAGGACTAGCGGGAGGGTCCTCCGGACCCAGTACTTC	TRBV28	TRBJ2-5	17	-	TRBD2
CASSLGGTGSTEAFF	TGTGCCAGCAGCTTGGGGGGTACGGGGAGTACTGAAGCTTTCTTT	TRBV13	TRBJ1-1	15	-	-
CASSLGQGNYGYTF	TGTGCCAGCAGCTTGGGGCAGGGGAACTATGGCTACACCTTC	TRBV7-2	TRBJ1-2	14	-	-
CASSEGLAEYNEQFF	TGTGCCAGCAGCGAAGGACTAGCGGAATACAATGAGCAGTTCTTC	TRBV9	TRBJ2-1	15	-	TRBD2
CASSYSEGYEQYF	TGTGCCAGCAGTTACTCGGAGGGCTACGAGCAGTACTTC	TRBV6-5	TRBJ2-7	13	-	-
CASSPTPGDRGYEQYF	TGTGCCAGCTCACCCACCCCGGGGGACAGGGGCTACGAGCAGTACTTC	TRBV18	TRBJ2-7	16	-	TRBD1
CSVPDRGPGANVLTF	TGCAGCGTGCCGGACAGGGGGCCGGGGGCCAACGTCCTGACTTTC	TRBV29-1	TRBJ2-6	15	-	TRBD1
CASSLYAGNEQFF	TGTGCCAGCAGTTTATACGCGGGCAATGAGCAGTTCTTC	TRBV27	TRBJ2-1	13	-	-
CASSLGVPLNIQYF	TGTGCCAGCAGCTTAGGCGTTCCTTTGAACATTCAGTACTTC	TRBV13	TRBJ2-4	14	once	-
CASSLRVAGGPHNEQFF	TGTGCCAGCAGCTTAAGGGTAGCGGGAGGCCCCCACAATGAGCAGTTCTTC	TRBV7-2	TRBJ2-1	17	-	TRBD2
CASSPLGGETQYF	TGTGCCAGCAGTCCCCTGGGAGGAGAGACCCAGTACTTC	TRBV6-5	TRBJ2-5	13	-	-
CSVEGGTGAYTDTQYF	TGCAGCGTTGAAGGTGGGACAGGGGCCTACACAGATACGCAGTATTTT	TRBV29-1	TRBJ2-3	16	-	TRBD1
CASRLQGTSYYEQYF	TGTGCCAGCAGACTCCAGGGGACCTCCTACTACGAGCAGTACTTC	TRBV14	TRBJ2-7	15	-	-
CASSASGGSGNTIYF	TGTGCCAGCAGCGCCTCAGGGGGCTCTGGAAACACCATATATTTT	TRBV5-5	TRBJ1-3	15	-	TRBD1
CASSSRWGYTF	TGTGCCAGCAGTTCCCGGTGGGGCTACACCTTC	TRBV6-5	TRBJ1-2	11	-	-
CASSYDSLTNYGYTF	TGTGCCAGCAGTTATGACAGCCTTACTAACTATGGCTACACCTTC	TRBV6-5	TRBJ1-2	15	-	-
CASSQWDSLNTEAFF	TGTGCCAGCAGCCAATGGGACAGCCTGAACACTGAAGCTTTCTTT	TRBV6-5	TRBJ1-1	15	-	TRBD1
CASSEAHRGGETQYF	TGTGCCAGCAGTGAAGCGCACAGGGGAGGGGAGACCCAGTACTTC	TRBV2	TRBJ2-5	15	-	-
CASSQELGSYGYTF	TGTGCCAGCAGCCAAGAACTGGGCTCCTATGGCTACACCTTC	TRBV4-2	TRBJ1-2	14	-	-
CASSFRGEQPQHF	TGTGCCAGCAGTTTTCGGGGGGAACAGCCCCAGCATTTT	TRBV12-3/TRBV12-4	TRBJ1-5	13	-	-
CAISDGRSTPLHF	TGTGCCATCAGTGACGGCCGCTCTACACCCCTCCACTTT	TRBV10-3	TRBJ1-6	13	-	-
CASSFAPPNGAEAFF	TGTGCCAGCAGTTTCGCACCGCCCAATGGAGCTGAAGCTTTCTTT	TRBV27	TRBJ1-1	15	-	-
CASSPGTSAFLQETQYF	TGCGCCAGCAGCCCGGGGACTAGCGCCTTCCTGCAAGAGACCCAGTACTTC	TRBV4-3	TRBJ2-5	17	-	TRBD2
CASSTQDEQYF	TGTGCCAGCAGTACCCAAGACGAGCAGTACTTC	TRBV6-5	TRBJ2-7	11	-	-
CASSQEQGLDSYNEQFF	TGCGCCAGCAGCCAAGAACAGGGGCTGGATTCCTACAATGAGCAGTTCTTC	TRBV4-1	TRBJ2-1	17	-	TRBD1
CASRGQGAREQYF	TGTGCCAGCCGGGGACAGGGGGCTCGAGAGCAGTACTTC	TRBV7-2	TRBJ2-7	13	-	TRBD1
CAWTGGNTEAFF	TGTGCCTGGACGGGGGGGAACACTGAAGCTTTCTTT	TRBV30	TRBJ1-1	12	-	-
CASPGQGCNSNQPQHF	TGCGCCAGCCCGGGACAGGGTTGCAATAGCAATCAGCCCCAGCATTTT	TRBV5-1	TRBJ1-5	16	-	TRBD1
CASMNRNAYEQYF	TGTGCCAGCATGAACAGAAACGCCTACGAGCAGTACTTC	TRBV25-1	TRBJ2-7	13	few	-
CASSVLPGYYEQYF	TGTGCCAGCAGCGTTCTCCCGGGCTACTACGAGCAGTACTTC	TRBV9	TRBJ2-7	14	-	-
CASSPVGRDTQYF	TGTGCCAGCAGCCCAGTGGGGAGGGATACGCAGTATTTT	TRBV7-6	TRBJ2-3	13	-	-
CASSQDHRTFETQYF	TGTGCCAGCAGCCAAGATCACCGGACATTCGAGACCCAGTACTTC	TRBV4-2	TRBJ2-5	15	-	-
CASSKRSGLAGDVPYEQYF	TGTGCCAGCAGCAAACGCTCCGGATTAGCGGGAGACGTCCCCTACGAGCAGTACTTC	TRBV21-1	TRBJ2-7	19	-	-